The 27 T cell receptor beta chains reported below all come from one sample, sequenced in a study of regulatory T cells in long-lasting Graves disease. Time point noted: persistent/refractory GD, antithyroid drugs over 5 years with positive TRAb. From RNA extracted from PBMCs, the TCR library was made. Arm-PCR with iRepertoire HTBI primers amplified the CDR3 regions for these TCR beta libraries. One entry per CDR3 protein, called by TCRdb with MiXCR from the multiplex PCR reads. The table has around 450,000 distinct CDR3 sequences, roughly 21% seen once; the top ten hold around 7%. Here the sequenced sample was peripheral blood mononuclear cells (PBMCs), taken when the disease was refractory, from a patient treated with antithyroid drugs. The receptor source for this set is a female donor with Graves disease.

This clonotype was recorded many times. The V call is TRBV28, the J call TRBJ1-4, with TRBD1 as a possible D gene (6 bases). CDR1 is MDHEN, CDR2 SYDVKM, per germline. V lost 4 bases, J lost 8 bases, and 20 bases lay in between. This CDR3 is built from 16 residues. The CDR3 reads CASSSLGGSVKEKLFF. The DNA for the CDR3 is TGTGCCAGCAGTTCCCTGGGGGGCTCTGTGAAGGAAAAACTGTTTTTT.

This clonotype has at least ten counts. The genes are TRBV30 and TRBJ2-7; no firm D call. V was cut by 4 bases and J by 1 base, with 5 bases left in between. The CDR3 has 11 residues. CDR1 and CDR2 from the germline V gene are GTSNPN and SVGIG (reference sequence). The CDR3 reads CAWKVSYEQYF. Written as DNA, the CDR3 is TGTGCCTGGAAGGTATCCTACGAGCAGTACTTC.

This clonotype showed up just a few times. DNA for the CDR3: TGTGCCAGCAGTTTCGGACTAGCGGGGCTAATCTTGGCCCAGTACTTC. This encodes CASSFGLAGLILAQYF. The chain employs TRBV7-2 and TRBJ2-5; 12 bases agree with TRBD2. With 6 bases clipped from V and 9 bases from J, the junction kept 14 bases outside the gene matches. The germline gives CDR1 SGHTA, CDR2 FQGNSA. This CDR3 has 16 residues.

The J gene is TRBJ1-5, the V gene TRBV19; possibly TRBD1 for D (5 bases). CDR1 and CDR2 (germline): LNHDA, SQIVND (reference sequence). The ends were cut back, 6 bases at V and 0 bases at J, with 18 bases in the middle. This CDR3 is 17 amino acids long. CDR3: CASSNFRVSYSNQPQHF. The DNA for the CDR3 is TGTGCCAGTAGCAACTTCAGGGTCTCCTATAGCAATCAGCCCCAGCATTTT.

The chain uses TRBV19 and TRBJ1-4; possibly TRBD1 for D (6 bases). The V gene's germline CDR1 is LNHDA and CDR2 SQIVND (reference sequence). Trimming stripped 7 bases from V and 8 bases from J, with 20 bases between. CDR3 length: 15 residues. Here the CDR3 reads CASTSVWGPGEKLFF. CDR3 DNA sequence: TGTGCCAGTACCTCGGTTTGGGGGCCAGGCGAAAAACTGTTTTTT. The full variable domain, in which reference TRBV19 and TRBJ1-4 provide the parts outside the CDR3, is DGGITQSPKYLFRKEGQNVTLSCEQNLNHDAMYWYRQDPGQGLRLIYYSQIVNDFQKGDIAEGYSVSREKKESFPLTVTSAQKNPTAFYLCASTSVWGPGEKLFFGSGTQLSVL.

Turning to this clonotype: One junction end disagrees with the germline gene, perhaps due to a read error. The V gene is TRBV11-2, the J gene TRBJ2-1; a weak D match, TRBD2 (6 bases). The DNA end is a closer match to TRBJ2-5, so the J assignment may be wrong. CDR1 is SGHAT, CDR2 FQNNGV, per germline. The CDR3 totals 13 residues. CDR3 DNA: TGTGCCAGCAGCCGCGGGGTACAAGAGGCCCAGTACTTC. Its translation: CASSRGVQEAQYF.

This clonotype was observed many times. The chain uses TRBV12-3 or TRBV12-4 and TRBJ1-3; 7 bases align to TRBD1. V was clipped by 5 bases and J by 8 bases; unmatched bases: 15. The CDR3 spans 16 residues. CDR3 nucleotide sequence: TGTGCCAGCAGTCCCCCCCCGACAGGGAATGTTTACACCATATATTTT. It encodes CASSPPPTGNVYTIYF.

As regards this clonotype: One junction end does not reproduce the germline sequence, and a read error may be involved. This chain connects TRBV20-1 to TRBJ2-7; 9 bases map to TRBD1. Germline CDR1 reads DFQATT; CDR2 reads SNEGSKA (reference sequence). The CDR3 totals 14 residues. CDR3 region: CSAYPGQGTYGQYF. The DNA for the CDR3 is TGCAGTGCTTACCCGGGACAGGGCACCTACGGGCAGTACTTC.

The table lists this clonotype with many counts. The V call is TRBV6-5, the J call TRBJ2-5, with D perhaps TRBD1 or TRBD2 (5 bases each). Trimming left V 4 bases short and J 6 bases short, with 21 bases between. The CDR3 has 16 residues. Germline-derived CDR1 and CDR2 are MNHEY and SVGAGI. This CDR3 is CASSFVRQGTGKTQYF. CDR3 in DNA: TGTGCCAGCAGTTTTGTGCGGCAGGGCACGGGAAAGACCCAGTACTTC.

V and J are TRBV7-9 and TRBJ1-2, with TRBD1 matching over 7 bases. V gave up 1 base and J gave up 6 bases; unmatched junction bases: 5. The CDR3 spans 14 residues. Germline-derived CDR1 and CDR2 are SEHNR and FQNEAQ (reference sequence). As DNA, the CDR3 is TGTGCCAGCAGCTTAGGAGGGGGCCCGGATGGCTACACCTTC. It translates to CASSLGGGPDGYTF.

This clonotype has more than one count but fewer than ten. J is TRBJ2-7 and V is TRBV10-3; possibly TRBD1 or TRBD2 for D (5 bases each). The length of the CDR3 is 17 residues. The V gene lost 2 bases and the J gene lost 3 bases, with 20 bases spanning the gap. Germline V gives CDR1 ENHRY, CDR2 SYGVKD. Here the CDR3 reads CAISEPSVGELLYEQYF. CDR3 sequence (DNA): TGTGCCATCAGTGAGCCTTCGGTGGGGGAGCTACTCTACGAGCAGTACTTC.

This clonotype was detected a few times. The chain links TRBV19 to TRBJ2-5; 8 nucleotides line up with TRBD1. This CDR3 comprises 14 residues. Germline assignment: CDR1 LNHDA and CDR2 SQIVND (reference sequence). The ends lost 7 bases at V and 5 bases at J; junction bases unmatched: 9. CDR3 in amino acids: CASTPGGLRETQYF. The DNA of the CDR3 is TGTGCCAGTACCCCAGGGGGCTTAAGGGAGACCCAGTACTTC.

This clonotype was seen many times. The CDR3 DNA follows: TGTGCCAGCAGCGCCCTGGGACAGGTTCAGCCCCAGCATTTT. Its translation: CASSALGQVQPQHF. The chain combines TRBV7-2 with TRBJ1-5; 8 nucleotides line up with TRBD1. V was pared by 5 bases and J by 6 bases, with 6 bases of the junction left unmatched. CDR3 length equals 14 residues. The germline V gene encodes CDR1 SGHTA and CDR2 FQGNSA. The full variable domain, with the rest looked up from reference TRBV7-2 and TRBJ1-5, is GAGVSQSPSNKVTEKGKDVELRCDPISGHTALYWYRQSLGQGLEFLIYFQGNSAPDKSGLPSDRFSAERTGGSVSTLTIQRTQQEDSAVYLCASSALGQVQPQHFGDGTRLSIL.

This clonotype was observed a few times. This chain joins TRBV7-3 and TRBJ1-1; a possible D gene is TRBD1 (5 bases). CDR1 and CDR2 (germline): SGHTA, FQGTGA. The CDR3 loop spans 17 amino acids. The V and J ends lost 5 bases and 5 bases respectively, with 24 bases between them. The CDR3: CASSLNPREGARTEAFF. CDR3 coding DNA: TGTGCCAGCAGCCTAAACCCCAGGGAGGGAGCTAGGACTGAAGCTTTCTTT.

The chain employs TRBV9 and TRBJ2-7, with 13 bases identical to TRBD2. V was pared by 3 bases and J by 0 bases, with 6 bases of the junction left unmatched. The CDR3 has 17 residues. The germline gives CDR1 SGDLS, CDR2 YYNGEE. This CDR3 reads CASSAGLAGRLSYEQYF. CDR3 sequence (DNA): TGTGCCAGCAGCGCGGGACTAGCGGGAAGGCTCTCCTACGAGCAGTACTTC.

The sample holds many counts of this clonotype. CDR3 in amino acids: CAISESRPQGTKNIQYF. The CDR3, as DNA: TGTGCCATCAGTGAGTCGAGGCCCCAAGGGACCAAAAACATTCAGTACTTC. This sequence joins TRBV10-3 and TRBJ2-4; D remains ambiguous. Trimming removed 0 bases at V and 2 bases at J, with 14 bases between. CDR1 is ENHRY, CDR2 SYGVKD, per germline. There are 17 residues in the CDR3.

This clonotype showed up many times. The chain employs TRBV11-1 and TRBJ2-7, with 10 bases that match TRBD2. The CDR3 runs 18 residues. CDR1 is SGHAT and CDR2 is FQDESV in the germline V gene (reference sequence). V shed 3 bases, J shed 0 bases, and the junction held 11 bases outside the gene matches. The CDR3 sequence: CASSLGLAGALLSYEQYF. For the CDR3, the DNA is TGTGCCAGCAGCTTGGGGCTAGCGGGAGCCCTACTCTCCTACGAGCAGTACTTC.

To note about this clonotype: Being one base from a much bigger clone, this may be a read error. V gene TRBV28 combines with J gene TRBJ1-1; D gene ambiguous. The V end lost 7 bases, the J end lost 1 base, and 10 bases lay between the germline ends. Germline loops: CDR1 MDHEN, CDR2 SYDVKM. CDR3 length: 13 amino acids. The DNA of the CDR3 is TGTGCCAGCATTGGAACGTCGAACACTGAAGCTTTCTTT. Its protein product is CASIGTSNTEAFF.

This clonotype appeared many times. The gene calls are TRBV28 and TRBJ1-2; possibly TRBD1 for D (5 bases). The germline gives CDR1 MDHEN, CDR2 SYDVKM. Trimming left V 8 bases short and J 8 bases short, with 21 bases between. CDR3 length equals 14 residues. CDR3 coding DNA: TGTGCCAGCGGGACGTCTGGGTCCTCTGGCGGCTACACCTTC. It codes for CASGTSGSSGGYTF.

This chain connects TRBV20-1 to TRBJ2-1, with 7 bases identical to TRBD2. CDR3 length: 15 residues. Trimming cost V 3 bases and J 3 bases; bases outside gene matches: 8. Germline CDR1 and CDR2: DFQATT and SNEGSKA (reference sequence). CDR3 DNA: TGCAGTGCTAGTGGGGGGGGGGTTTTCTACAATGAGCAGTTCTTC. Residues: CSASGGGVFYNEQFF.

This clonotype was observed a handful of times. The chain joins TRBV11-2 to TRBJ1-1, with 10 bases identical to TRBD1. Trimming at V came to 3 bases and at J to 0 bases, leaving 13 bases not matched to a gene. CDR3 length: 19 residues. From germline, CDR1 is SGHAT and CDR2 FQNNGV. CDR3 DNA: TGTGCCAGCAGCTTCGGGTGGGGACAGGGGCATCGGGTGAACACTGAAGCTTTCTTT. It yields the protein CASSFGWGQGHRVNTEAFF. The full variable domain, completed using reference TRBV11-2 and TRBJ1-1, is EAGVAQSPRYKIIEKRQSVAFWCNPISGHATLYWYQQILGQGPKLLIQFQNNGVVDDSQLPKDRFSAERLKGVDSTLKIQPAKLEDSAVYLCASSFGWGQGHRVNTEAFFGQGTRLTVV.

This clonotype was picked up many times. The genes are TRBV28 and TRBJ1-1; 8 bases align to TRBD1. The germline gives CDR1 MDHEN, CDR2 SYDVKM. The V segment lost 11 bases and the J segment 2 bases; nucleotides outside the gene matches: 7. CDR3 length equals 13 residues. The CDR3 region is CAGTGQANTEAFF. The CDR3, as DNA: TGTGCCGGTACGGGACAGGCTAACACTGAAGCTTTCTTT.

This clonotype was counted a few times. This chain joins TRBV4-3 and TRBJ2-7, with no clear D. The V end lost 1 base, the J end lost 3 bases, and 10 bases lay between the germline ends. CDR3 length: 14 residues. Germline lookup yields CDR1 LGHNA and CDR2 YSLEER. CDR3 nucleotides: TGCGCCAGCAGCCAAGCAGCCCTAGGCTACGAGCAGTACTTC. As protein: CASSQAALGYEQYF.

A few counts support this clonotype. The chain combines TRBV12-3 or TRBV12-4 with TRBJ2-1, with unresolved D. This CDR3 region has 11 residues. V lost 8 bases and J 9 bases, leaving 11 bases between the germline ends. The chain's CDR3 is CASSPLGEQFF. CDR3 coding DNA: TGTGCCAGCTCCCCGCTTGGTGAGCAGTTCTTC.

This chain links TRBV6-5 with TRBJ2-5; D is possibly TRBD2 (7 bases). Germline loops: CDR1 MNHEY, CDR2 SVGAGI. The CDR3 is 16 residues long. V was clipped by 0 bases and J by 4 bases, with 15 bases between them. The CDR3 sequence is CASSYSGAGAGETQYF. CDR3 coding DNA: TGTGCCAGCAGTTACTCGGGGGCGGGAGCGGGAGAGACCCAGTACTTC.

This chain uses TRBV25-1 with TRBJ2-7; D perhaps matches TRBD1 (5 bases). The V and J ends lost 8 bases and 0 bases respectively, with 14 bases between them. The length of the CDR3 is 14 residues. Per germline, CDR1 MGHDK and CDR2 SYGVNS. The CDR3 DNA sequence: TGTGCCAGCCAGGGTGGGGCACCCTCCTACGAGCAGTACTTC. Encoded protein: CASQGGAPSYEQYF.

The chain couples TRBV24-1 to TRBJ2-3; no clear D. Trimming removed 5 bases at V and 4 bases at J, with 6 bases between. This CDR3 has 12 residues. Per the germline V gene, CDR1 is KGHDR and CDR2 is SFDVKD. CDR3 in amino acids: CATSGFSDTQYF. The CDR3 coding sequence is TGTGCCACCAGTGGTTTTTCAGATACGCAGTATTTT.